The source of this TCR beta chain is a study of blood T cells in healthy people across ages. Germline assignment: CDR1 MDHEN and CDR2 SYDVKM. CDR3 length: 16 amino acids. With 5 bases removed from V and 0 bases from J, the gap between germline ends came to 14 bases. Sample-barcoded 5' priming and a J-beta primer mix drove a second PCR of about 6 to 12 cycles. TCRdb reprocessed the 5' RACE reads with MiXCR, giving one entry per CDR3 protein. The sample holds about 560,000 distinct CDR3 sequences, over 25% seen once. Ranging in age from roughly 6 to 90, the donors were healthy Caucasian individuals from Russia. This clonotype was counted a few times. These data also formed part of another study, on T cells of mothers and their children.

Sequencing used blood. The V and J genes are TRBV28 and TRBJ2-1; no clear D gene. The TCR was taken from a boy under 10 years old in good health. The CDR3: CASSPPHTSSYNEQFF. In nucleotides, the CDR3 is TGTGCCAGCAGTCCTCCCCACACGAGCTCCTACAATGAGCAGTTCTTC.